This TCR beta chain was captured in a study of cytomegalovirus exposure and HLA in healthy donors. Repertoires were generated with immunoSEQ multiplex PCR, while TCRdb's copy carries only in-frame clones and drops some. The sample contains 130,000 or so clones, under 90% of which appear only once. Germline V gene data show CDR1 as SGHTA and CDR2 as FQGTGA. After removal of 5 bases from V and 1 base from J, the junction contained 4 bases not matched to a gene. This CDR3 has 15 amino acids. Details on this clone: The antigen remains undetermined.

Study-wide results and limits: Some TCR beta chains (around 180 of them) were listed as cytomegalovirus-associated.

This TCR derives from a man aged 30-40 years in good health and CMV-seronegative. V is TRBV7-3 and J is TRBJ2-3, with TRBD1 identical over 9 bases. The sequenced sample was PBMCs. The DNA for the CDR3 is TGTGCCAGCAGCGGGACAGGGATTGGCACAGATACGCAGTATTTT. This translates into CASSGTGIGTDTQYF.